The entry below describes one T cell receptor beta chain. Autoimmune disease history or systemic immunosuppression excluded patients. Germline V CDR1 and CDR2: MGHRA, YSYEKL. Trimming stripped 5 bases from V and 0 bases from J, with 16 bases between. The CDR3 is 17 residues long. The sample is drawn from a study of OX40 agonist ivuxolimab in advanced cancers. The overall study: Subjects had a mean age of about 65 years, with a range of roughly 23 to 80; around 80% were male. Eligibility admitted prior anti-PD-1, anti-PD-L1 or anti-CTLA-4 therapy; around 42% had some. Among those treated, three patients had partial responses, one with hepatocellular carcinoma and two with cutaneous melanoma.

Profiling relied on immunoSEQ multiplex PCR, and the TCRdb table lists in-frame clones only, not all of them. The data show roughly 67,000 clones, with roughly 84% seen just once and 0.38% held by the top ten. The clonotype originates from an adult with an advanced solid tumor such as melanoma, head and neck, liver or kidney cancer. The chain employs TRBV4-1 and TRBJ1-4; the D is unclear. The sequencing used CD4+ or CD8+ T cells sorted from blood, collected in a trial of the OX40 agonist ivuxolimab. CDR3 in amino acids: CASSSSRDSTTNEKLFF. In nucleotides, the CDR3 is TGCGCCAGCAGCAGTAGTCGAGACTCAACAACTAATGAAAAACTGTTTTTT.